The entry below describes one T cell receptor beta chain. No antigen is known for it. Specified treatment: oral pan-JAK inhibitor, 5-10 mg twice daily. This sample was taken from a study of CD8+ T cells in alopecia areata. Trimming took 2 bases from V and 9 from J; bases not matched to a gene: 4. Germline V gene data show CDR1 as SQVTM and CDR2 as ANQGSEA. The CDR3 is 13 amino acids. The authors extracted RNA and reverse transcribed it into cDNA as the sequencing template. Only in-frame clones appear in the TCRdb table, and some are missing; sequencing was by immunoSEQ multiplex PCR. This sample yields more than 200,000 clones, of which around 65% are seen a single time; about 4.2% belongs to the top ten. The study's findings and limits: Tofacitinib yielded significantly lower scalp clonality and fewer expanded CD8+ clones among the top 100. Researchers report lesional scalp, most notably alopecia totalis/universalis, outstripped normal scalp in clonality.

The receptor was isolated from a human donor with alopecia areata. The sample consisted of CD4+ T cells sorted from blood, taken at week 4, from a patient treated with tofacitinib. The chain recombines TRBV29-1 with TRBJ2-1, with 10 bases lining up with TRBD2. CDR3 region: CSVESLAGAEQFF. In nucleotides, the CDR3 is TGCAGCGTTGAATCTCTAGCGGGGGCTGAGCAGTTCTTC.